This TCR beta chain is from a study of shared clonotypes between healthy human individuals. The CDR3 loop spans 14 amino acids. Deletions cut 1 base from V and 6 bases from J, with 11 bases between. The germline gives CDR1 SGHAT, CDR2 FQNNGV. Assay used: immunoSEQ multiplex PCR; TCRdb lists only in-frame clones, some missing. The table includes about 1 million clones, about 80% detected once. This sequence was found in a man between 18 and 29 years old in good health. Some clones in this sample may be carry-over from other donors' samples. Material: memory CD4+ T cells from PBMCs. Subset given: CD45RA-negative fraction. The chain employs TRBV11-2 and TRBJ2-3; weak D call: TRBD2 (7 bases). CDR3 sequence: CASSLAAGADTQYF. CDR3 DNA sequence: TGTGCCAGCAGCTTAGCGGCGGGGGCGGATACGCAGTATTTT.